Listed here are 2 T cell receptor beta chains from one sample, sequenced in a study of blood T cell repertoires in COVID-19. Method: immunoSEQ multiplex PCR; TCRdb's copy keeps in-frame clones and lacks some. This sample has over 200,000 clones, with roughly 84% found just once. The sequencing input was PBMCs or T cells enriched from blood (not recorded which). These TCRs come from a woman aged 40 to 49 who had recovered from COVID-19.

J is TRBJ2-3 and V is TRBV7-8; TRBD1 agrees at 8 bases. The V and J ends lost 5 bases and 6 bases, in that order; junction bases with no gene match: 7. CDR3 length: 14 residues. Germline V gene data show CDR1 as SGHVS and CDR2 as FQNEAQ. As DNA, the CDR3 is TGTGCCAGCAGCCCGGACAGGGTTGGGGATACGCAGTATTTT. The encoded protein is CASSPDRVGDTQYF.

The CDR3 here is CASSFARGDKQETQYF. The CDR3 DNA follows: TGTGCCAGCAGCTTCGCCAGGGGTGACAAGCAAGAGACCCAGTACTTC. The rearrangement links TRBV7-9 to TRBJ2-5; D is possibly TRBD1 (6 bases). V was clipped by 3 bases and J by 2 bases, with 16 bases between them. Germline V gives CDR1 SEHNR, CDR2 FQNEAQ (reference sequence). The CDR3 extends over 16 amino acids. Filled out from reference TRBV7-9 and TRBJ2-5, the complete variable domain reads DTGVSQNPRHKITKRGQNVTFRCDPISEHNRLYWYRQTLGQGPEFLTYFQNEAQLEKSRLLSDRFSAERPKGSFSTLEIQRTEQGDSAMYLCASSFARGDKQETQYFGPGTRLLVL.